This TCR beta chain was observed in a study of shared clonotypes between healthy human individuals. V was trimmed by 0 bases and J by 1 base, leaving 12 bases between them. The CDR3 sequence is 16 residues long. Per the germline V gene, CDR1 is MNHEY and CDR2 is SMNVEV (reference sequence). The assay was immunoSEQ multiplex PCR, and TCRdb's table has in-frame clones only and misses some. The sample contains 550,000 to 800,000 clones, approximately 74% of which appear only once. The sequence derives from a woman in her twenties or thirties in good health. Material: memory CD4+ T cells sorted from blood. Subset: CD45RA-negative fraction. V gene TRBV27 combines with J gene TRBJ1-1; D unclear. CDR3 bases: TGTGCCAGCAGTTTATCCTCAGCCAGCGAGAACACTGAAGCTTTCTTT. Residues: CASSLSSASENTEAFF.